The entry that follows covers one T cell receptor beta chain sequence. Other nucleotide sequences from this sample produce the same CDR3. Profiling relied on immunoSEQ multiplex PCR, and the TCRdb table lists in-frame clones only, not all of them. The repertoire includes millions of clones, around 95% of them detected once, and approximately 0.13% sits in the top ten. The germline V gene encodes CDR1 SGHAT and CDR2 FQNNGV. V was pared by 1 base and J by 7 bases, with 10 bases between. The CDR3 is made up of 14 amino acids. This specimen comes from a study of shared clonotypes between healthy human individuals.

Source material: naive CD4+ T cells sorted from blood. Subset indicated: CD45RA+ positively selected. The source is a man in his late teens or twenties in good health. V usage is TRBV11-2 and J usage is TRBJ2-2; D is perhaps TRBD1 or TRBD2 (5 bases each). CDR3 nucleotides: TGTGCCAGCAGCTTAGTGAGGGGACGCGGGGAGCTGTTTTTT. Amino acids: CASSLVRGRGELFF.